The clone carrying this T cell receptor beta chain appeared a single time. CDR3 length: 14 residues. The germline gives CDR1 SGHDT, CDR2 YYEEEE. V gave up 3 bases and J gave up 7 bases, with 16 bases separating them. These data come from a study of OX40 agonist ivuxolimab in advanced cancers. Only in-frame clones appear in the TCRdb table, and some are missing; sequencing was by immunoSEQ multiplex PCR. The sample records about 26,000 clones, 79% being singletons. Sequenced material: CD4+ or CD8+ T cells sorted from blood, taken in a trial of the OX40 agonist ivuxolimab. The chain uses TRBV5-6 and TRBJ1-1; unclear D gene. This TCR came from an adult with an advanced solid tumor such as melanoma, head and neck, liver or kidney cancer. The CDR3 DNA sequence: TGTGCCAGCAGCTCTACTGGGTGGCGGAGTGAAGCTTTCTTT. Encoded protein: CASSSTGWRSEAFF.